Below are 25 T cell receptor beta chains sequenced from a single sample in a study of post-analysis software for immune sequencing data. Unique molecular identifiers were carried by the TCR beta cDNA libraries. Via MiXCR, TCRdb re-called the PCR reads, giving one row per CDR3 protein. The sample lists 150,000 to 200,000 distinct CDR3 sequences, under 40% occurring once. Sequencing used blood, obtained after autologous hematopoietic stem cell transplantation. These receptors were taken from a girl aged 5-17 years with multiple sclerosis.

This clonotype was found many times. V usage is TRBV24-1 and J usage is TRBJ2-7, with a tentative D call TRBD1 (6 bases). Trimming took off 4 bases at V and 7 bases at J, with 13 bases between the two ends. Germline CDR1 and CDR2: KGHDR and SFDVKD. The CDR3 is 13 residues long. CDR3 amino acids: CATSDQGQDEQYF. The CDR3 DNA reads TGTGCCACCAGTGACCAGGGACAAGATGAGCAGTACTTC.

In regard to this clonotype: Compared with germline, one end of the junction differs, possibly owing to a read error. The chain has TRBV29-1 and TRBJ2-3, with TRBD2 identical over 9 bases. Germline CDR1 SQVTM, CDR2 ANQGSEA. The CDR3 loop spans 15 amino acids. The CDR3 bases are TGCAGCGCCCTGACTAGCGGACTCCCCACAGATGCGCAGTATTTT. Its protein product is CSALTSGLPTDAQYF.

Here the CDR3 reads CASSLEEREGQCNEQFF. The CDR3 DNA follows: TGTGCCAGCAGCTTAGAGGAGCGGGAGGGCCAATGCAATGAGCAGTTCTTC. The chain has TRBV7-8 and TRBJ2-1, with 10 bases fitting TRBD2. The CDR3 contains 17 residues. Germline lookup yields CDR1 SGHVS and CDR2 FQNEAQ. Trimming cost V 1 base and J 6 bases; bases outside gene matches: 9.

This sequence joins TRBV7-3 and TRBJ2-3, with D uncertain. This CDR3 is built from 15 residues. Looked up from germline, CDR1 is SGHTA and CDR2 is FQGTGA. Trimming left V 3 bases short and J 2 bases short, with 12 bases between. The CDR3, as DNA: TGTGCCAGCAGCTTTTTTCCAGAATCCACAGATACGCAGTATTTT. This encodes CASSFFPESTDTQYF. The full variable domain, its missing parts supplied by reference TRBV7-3 and TRBJ2-3, is GAGVSQTPSNKVTEKGKYVELRCDPISGHTALYWYRQSLGQGPEFLIYFQGTGAADDSGLPNDRFFAVRPEGSVSTLKIQRTERGDSAVYLCASSFFPESTDTQYFGPGTRLTVL.

This clonotype appeared a few times. This chain uses TRBV9 with TRBJ2-7; D is perhaps TRBD2 (6 bases). This CDR3 has 14 residues. V was pared by 4 bases and J by 3 bases, with 14 bases between. The germline V gene has CDR1 SGDLS and CDR2 YYNGEE. CDR3 coding DNA: TGTGCCAGCAGCCCGCGGGGCCTTTTCTACGAGCAGTACTTC. Protein sequence: CASSPRGLFYEQYF.

J is TRBJ1-2 and V is TRBV30, with D tentatively TRBD1 (5 bases). CDR3 length: 13 residues. Germline assignment: CDR1 GTSNPN and CDR2 SVGIG (reference sequence). Between the trimmed V and J ends, which lost 7 bases and 0 bases, there was a span of 12 bases. The CDR3 sequence is CAFDSGSNYGYTF. CDR3 coding DNA: TGTGCCTTTGACAGTGGGTCTAACTATGGCTACACCTTC.

This clonotype occurred a few times. V is TRBV12-3 or TRBV12-4 and J is TRBJ1-1; no definite D call. V lost 6 bases, J lost 1 base, and 9 bases lay in between. There are 13 residues in the CDR3. The CDR3 protein is CASSPSWNTEAFF. The CDR3, as DNA: TGTGCCAGCAGCCCGTCTTGGAACACTGAAGCTTTCTTT.

The chain recombines TRBV29-1 with TRBJ2-1; D remains unclear. Deletions cut 7 bases from V and 13 bases from J, with 14 bases between. The CDR3 spans 10 residues. Per germline, CDR1 SQVTM and CDR2 ANQGSEA. CDR3 bases: TGCAGCGCCGTTTTCGCTAGTCAGTTCTTC. Its protein product is CSAVFASQFF.

This clonotype was seen at least ten times. The chain uses TRBV6-1 and TRBJ2-3; D might be TRBD2 (5 bases). The germline V and J ends were trimmed by 7 bases and 6 bases, with 20 bases remaining between them. From germline, CDR1 is MNHNS and CDR2 SASEGT. CDR3 size: 15 residues. The CDR3 sequence is CASISRGQVTDTQYF. CDR3 sequence (DNA): TGTGCCAGCATTAGTCGCGGGCAAGTAACTGATACGCAGTATTTT.

The chain combines TRBV5-1 with TRBJ1-2, with 9 bases identical to TRBD1. The CDR3 length is 14 residues. J gave up 6 bases and V 4 bases, and 7 bases lay outside the gene matches. The germline CDR1 and CDR2 sequences are SGHRS and YFSETQ. The DNA of the CDR3 is TGCGCCAGCAGCCCCCAGGGACAGGGCGATGGCTACACCTTC. As protein: CASSPQGQGDGYTF.

This clonotype was counted a few times. The chain joins TRBV5-1 to TRBJ2-1; 14 bases fit TRBD2. The CDR3 totals 18 residues. CDR1 and CDR2 (germline): SGHRS, YFSETQ. V gave up 3 bases and J gave up 4 bases; unmatched junction bases: 9. In DNA form, the CDR3 reads TGCGCCAGCAGCTCCGGGACTAGCGGGAGAAGTATGTACAATGAGCAGTTCTTC. This sequence encodes CASSSGTSGRSMYNEQFF. The full variable domain, in which reference TRBV5-1 and TRBJ2-1 provide the parts outside the CDR3, is KAGVTQTPRYLIKTRGQQVTLSCSPISGHRSVSWYQQTPGQGLQFLFEYFSETQRNKGNFPGRFSGRQFSNSRSEMNVSTLELGDSALYLCASSSGTSGRSMYNEQFFGPGTRLTVL.

The rearrangement links TRBV12-3 or TRBV12-4 to TRBJ2-1; TRBD2 matches at 7 bases. The CDR3 loop spans 12 amino acids. V dropped 8 bases and J dropped 7; count of bases not matched to a gene: 5. CDR3 loop: CASDWGGNEQFF. The DNA of the CDR3 is TGTGCCAGCGATTGGGGGGGAAATGAGCAGTTCTTC.

This rearrangement joins TRBV6-5 to TRBJ2-7; possible D gene TRBD2, 6 bases. The length of the CDR3 is 14 residues. V was cut by 4 bases and J by 2 bases, with 12 bases left in between. Germline V gene data show CDR1 as MNHEY and CDR2 as SVGAGI. CDR3 residues: CASSSGVGTYEQYF. CDR3 coding DNA: TGTGCCAGCAGTTCGGGGGTAGGGACCTACGAGCAGTACTTC.

The chain has TRBV5-1 and TRBJ2-7; TRBD2 matches at 11 bases. From germline, CDR1 is SGHRS and CDR2 YFSETQ. The CDR3 consists of 14 residues. V trimming: 5 bases; J trimming: 3 bases; junction bases outside the gene matches: 4. CDR3 nucleotide sequence: TGCGCCAGCAGAATGGGACTAGCGGTCTACGAGCAGTACTTC. Residues: CASRMGLAVYEQYF.

This sequence joins TRBV4-1 and TRBJ2-5; D could derive from TRBD1 or TRBD2 (5 bases each). The J call may be mistaken, given a closer DNA end match to TRBJ2-7. There are 14 residues in the CDR3. CDR1 and CDR2 (germline): MGHRA, YSYEKL. As DNA, the CDR3 is TGCGCCAGCAGCCCTACCGGGACGGACTACGAGCAGTACTTC. It encodes CASSPTGTDYEQYF.

V usage is TRBV7-2 and J usage is TRBJ2-4; 14 bases are a match to TRBD2. The germline CDR1 and CDR2 sequences are SGHTA and FQGNSA. The CDR3 is 16 residues long. The ends lost 3 bases at V and 9 bases at J; junction bases unmatched: 7. CDR3 sequence: CASSLTGTSGSTIQYF. The CDR3 nucleotides are TGTGCCAGCAGCTTGACCGGGACTAGCGGGAGTACCATTCAGTACTTC. Looking up the rest from reference TRBV7-2 and TRBJ2-4 gives the full variable domain: GAGVSQSPSNKVTEKGKDVELRCDPISGHTALYWYRQSLGQGLEFLIYFQGNSAPDKSGLPSDRFSAERTGGSVSTLTIQRTQQEDSAVYLCASSLTGTSGSTIQYFGAGTRLSVL.

This clonotype has a handful of counts. A read error may account for a junction end that differs from germline. The DNA for the CDR3 is TGTGCCAGCAGTTACTTCGGGAGTGAGCCGTTCTTC. The encoded protein is CASSYFGSEPFF. The chain is built from TRBV6-5 and TRBJ2-1, with D possibly matching TRBD2 (6 bases). The germline V gene encodes CDR1 MNHEY and CDR2 SVGAGI. This CDR3 comprises 12 residues.

In DNA form, the CDR3 reads TGTGCCAGCAGTGCCCTCGGTGGGAGCTCCTACAATGAGCAGTTCTTC. This translates into CASSALGGSSYNEQFF. This sequence joins TRBV6-1 and TRBJ2-1, with D perhaps TRBD2 (5 bases). The CDR3 extends over 16 amino acids. V lost 4 bases to trimming and J lost 0 bases, with 13 bases between them. Germline V gene lookup returns CDR1 MNHNS and CDR2 SASEGT.

This clonotype showed up just a few times. The rearrangement uses TRBV2 and TRBJ2-3, with TRBD2 matching over 9 bases. V lost 8 bases and J lost 5; bases outside the gene matches: 5. Per germline, CDR1 SNHLY and CDR2 FYNNEI. The CDR3 consists of 13 residues. CDR3 DNA: TGTGCCAGCGGGCTACTAGCGGGAGATACGCAGTATTTT. Translation: CASGLLAGDTQYF.

Ten or more counts support this clonotype. The rearrangement links TRBV11-1 to TRBJ2-7; D may be TRBD2 (5 bases). Germline V gene lookup returns CDR1 SGHAT and CDR2 FQDESV (reference sequence). This CDR3 is 15 amino acids long. V was shortened by 4 bases and J by 0 bases, with 13 bases between the two germline ends. The CDR3 sequence: CASSSSAASSYEQYF. In nucleotides, the CDR3 is TGTGCCAGCAGCTCATCAGCGGCTAGCTCCTACGAGCAGTACTTC.

The table lists this clonotype with a few counts. The J gene is TRBJ2-7, the V gene TRBV7-9, with TRBD1 as a possible D gene (6 bases). The CDR3 sequence is 15 residues long. V was clipped by 0 bases and J by 3 bases, with 12 bases between them. Germline CDR1 reads SEHNR; CDR2 reads FQNEAQ (reference sequence). The CDR3 bases are TGTGCCAGCAGCTTAGCAAGGACAGCGAACTACGAGCAGTACTTC. Its translation: CASSLARTANYEQYF.

This clonotype was detected only a few times. The chain employs TRBV3-1 and TRBJ2-7; 9 bases align to TRBD2. The end of the DNA aligns better with TRBJ2-5, so the J call may be wrong. Germline CDR1 reads LGHDT; CDR2 reads YNNKEL (reference sequence). This CDR3 region has 13 residues. CDR3 sequence (DNA): TGTGCCAGCAGCTATAGCGGGAGCGAGACCCAGTACTTC. Encoded protein: CASSYSGSETQYF.

This chain joins TRBV15 and TRBJ1-1; unclear D gene. Trimming removed 2 bases from V and 7 bases from J, with 5 bases in between. Germline V gene sequence: CDR1 LNHNV, CDR2 YYDKDF (reference sequence). There are 11 residues in the CDR3. The CDR3 nucleotides read TGTGCCACCAGCAGAACCGGTGAAGCTTTCTTT. Its translation: CATSRTGEAFF.

The chain combines TRBV9 with TRBJ2-3, with D uncertain. CDR3 length: 14 amino acids. The germline V gene has CDR1 SGDLS and CDR2 YYNGEE. V was clipped by 0 bases and J by 2 bases, with 7 bases between them. CDR3 DNA sequence: TGTGCCAGCAGCGTAGTAGCTCTCACAGATACGCAGTATTTT. Its translation is CASSVVALTDTQYF.

The rearrangement uses TRBV6-5 and TRBJ2-1, with D perhaps TRBD2 (5 bases). The CDR3 loop spans 13 amino acids. Trimming pared 7 bases from V and 12 bases from J, leaving 19 bases between. Germline-derived CDR1 and CDR2 are MNHEY and SVGAGI. Here the CDR3 reads CASTKTDWKGQFF. CDR3 coding DNA: TGTGCCAGCACCAAGACGGACTGGAAGGGGCAGTTCTTC.